These 18 T cell receptor beta chains were sequenced from one sample in a study of prognosis after radiotherapy for stage I lung cancer. By two-round multiplex PCR, the TCR beta CDR3 was amplified from genomic DNA. Amplification during the initial PCR round employed primers specific to each TRBV and TRBJ gene. TCRdb recomputed calls from the multiplex PCR reads with MiXCR, one row per CDR3 protein. The repertoire includes 30,000 to 35,000 distinct CDR3 sequences, around 32% of them detected once, and 33% sits in the top ten. Sample: PBMCs, taken before or after stereotactic body radiation therapy (not recorded which). All receptors derive from a donor at least 50 years old with non-small cell lung cancer.

There are many counts of this clonotype. The V gene is TRBV27, the J gene TRBJ1-5, with D possibly being TRBD1 (6 bases). Germline CDR1 is MNHEY and CDR2 is SMNVEV (reference sequence). V gave up 3 bases and J gave up 6 bases, with 12 bases separating them. This CDR3 is 14 amino acids long. CDR3 DNA: TGTGCCAGCAGTTTCCTCGGGGGCAGTCAGCCCCAGCATTTT. Translated, it gives CASSFLGGSQPQHF.

This clonotype is judged medium-sized (0.01 to 0.1%). The chain couples TRBV6-1 to TRBJ1-2, with 8 bases aligning to TRBD1. The length of the CDR3 is 14 residues. Germline CDR1 is MNHNS and CDR2 is SASEGT. The V and J ends lost 6 bases and 4 bases, in that order; junction bases with no gene match: 7. The CDR3 DNA reads TGTGCCAGCAGGCCAAGGACAGGGACCTATGGCTACACCTTC. Translating it yields CASRPRTGTYGYTF.

Turning to this clonotype: A single base is all that separates this from a far larger clone, so a read error is likely. The chain combines TRBV6-9 with TRBJ2-1; D is possibly TRBD1 (6 bases). Germline V lookup: CDR1 MNHGY, CDR2 SVAAGI. V was clipped by 4 bases and J by 3 bases, with 16 bases between them. The CDR3 covers 16 residues. The CDR3 here is CASSSHRVSCYNEQFF. The CDR3 DNA reads as TGTGCCAGCAGTTCGCACAGGGTCTCATGCTACAATGAGCAGTTCTTC.

About this clonotype: The CDR3 does not end in the conserved phenylalanine or tryptophan, so this is likely a read error. In DNA form, the CDR3 reads TGTGCCAGCAGCCCCTTGGGGGGGGGGGGGAATGAGCAGTTCTCC. Amino acids: CASSPLGGGGNEQFS. The V call is TRBV7-3, the J call TRBJ2-1; 7 bases match TRBD2. The germline V gene has CDR1 SGHTA and CDR2 FQGTGA. Trimming cost V 5 bases and J 7 bases; bases outside gene matches: 11. The CDR3 totals 15 residues.

The V gene is TRBV29-1, the J gene TRBJ1-1; D not resolved. CDR1 is SQVTM, CDR2 ANQGSEA, per germline. Deletions cut 3 bases from V and 3 bases from J, with 26 bases between. The CDR3 is 18 residues long. CDR3 nucleotides: TGCAGCGTTGATTACTGGTCGGAGGACGGAATTAGGGACACTGAAGCTTTCTTT. Translation: CSVDYWSEDGIRDTEAFF.

This clonotype was seen at least ten times. This chain links TRBV7-6 with TRBJ2-2, with D maybe TRBD1 (6 bases). This CDR3 has 16 amino acids. Trimming pared 1 base from V and 5 bases from J, leaving 14 bases between. CDR1 is SGHVS, CDR2 FNYEAQ, per germline. CDR3 region: CASSLVGWDKTGELFF. In DNA, the CDR3 is TGTGCCAGCAGCTTAGTTGGTTGGGACAAAACCGGGGAGCTGTTTTTT.

With regard to this clonotype: One base away lies a much larger clone, so this may be a sequencing read error. The chain couples TRBV12-3 or TRBV12-4 to TRBJ2-3; the D call may be TRBD1 or TRBD2 (5 bases each). The CDR3 has 17 residues. The ends were cut back, 6 bases at V and 4 bases at J, with 23 bases in the middle. CDR3 amino acids: CASSPYSVGVVPDTQYF. In nucleotides, the CDR3 is TGTGCCAGCAGCCCATATAGCGTGGGGGTCGTCCCAGATACGCAGTATTTT.

This clonotype was picked up many times. The chain recombines TRBV3-1 with TRBJ2-5, with D possibly being TRBD2 (5 bases). The CDR3 extends over 14 amino acids. V was clipped by 6 bases and J by 2 bases, with 13 bases between them. The germline V gene encodes CDR1 LGHDT and CDR2 YNNKEL (reference sequence). The CDR3, as DNA: TGTGCCAGCAGAAACGAGAGGGCTCAAGAGACCCAGTACTTC. The encoded protein is CASRNERAQETQYF.

The table lists this clonotype with many counts. The chain has TRBV28 and TRBJ2-1; D may be TRBD1 (6 bases). The CDR3 is 18 amino acids. V was pared by 5 bases and J by 0 bases, with 20 bases between. Germline values: CDR1 MDHEN, CDR2 SYDVKM. The CDR3 region has the DNA TGTGCCAGCAGTCCAGGGGTAAGGGGTGTAAGCTCCTACAATGAGCAGTTCTTC. Amino acids: CASSPGVRGVSSYNEQFF.

CDR3 region: CASSEGLGGPDRVEQYF. The CDR3 nucleotides read TGTGCCAGCAGTGAAGGGTTAGGGGGCCCAGATCGTGTCGAGCAGTACTTC. The J gene is TRBJ2-7, the V gene TRBV6-1, with 7 bases lining up with TRBD1. Germline CDR1 is MNHNS and CDR2 is SASEGT. Losses at the gene ends were 1 base for V and 6 bases for J; bases not matched to a gene: 15. CDR3 length: 17 residues.

This clonotype was counted many times. The rearrangement joins TRBV19 to TRBJ2-2, with TRBD2 identical over 13 bases. This CDR3 has 15 amino acids. Germline CDR1 is LNHDA and CDR2 is SQIVND (reference sequence). V trimming: 9 bases; J trimming: 4 bases; junction bases outside the gene matches: 5. CDR3 residues: CASTSGRAGTGELFF. The CDR3 bases are TGTGCCAGCACTAGCGGGAGGGCGGGCACCGGGGAGCTGTTTTTT. The complete variable domain, with remaining parts taken from reference TRBV19 and TRBJ2-2, reads DGGITQSPKYLFRKEGQNVTLSCEQNLNHDAMYWYRQDPGQGLRLIYYSQIVNDFQKGDIAEGYSVSREKKESFPLTVTSAQKNPTAFYLCASTSGRAGTGELFFGEGSRLTVL.

This clonotype was seen ten or more times. V usage is TRBV7-2 and J usage is TRBJ1-3, with D uncertain. CDR3 length: 14 amino acids. Germline CDR1 is SGHTA and CDR2 is FQGNSA. V lost 5 bases, J lost 0 bases, and 8 bases lay in between. The CDR3 reads CASSPDPSGNTIYF. CDR3 nucleotides: TGTGCCAGCAGCCCCGACCCCTCTGGAAACACCATATATTTT. The full variable domain, completed using reference TRBV7-2 and TRBJ1-3, is GAGVSQSPSNKVTEKGKDVELRCDPISGHTALYWYRQSLGQGLEFLIYFQGNSAPDKSGLPSDRFSAERTGGSVSTLTIQRTQQEDSAVYLCASSPDPSGNTIYFGEGSWLTVV.

The table lists this clonotype with many counts. CDR3 amino acids: CAWNPGVGLNTEAFF. The CDR3 DNA follows: TGTGCCTGGAACCCTGGGGTCGGCCTGAACACTGAAGCTTTCTTT. The V and J genes are TRBV30 and TRBJ1-1; unclear D gene. V lost 4 bases to trimming and J lost 0 bases, with 15 bases between them. CDR1 and CDR2 from the germline V gene are GTSNPN and SVGIG (reference sequence). This CDR3 contains 15 residues.

A note on this clonotype: A read error may explain this, as a much larger clone is one base away. This rearrangement joins TRBV19 to TRBJ2-7, with TRBD2 as a possible D gene (6 bases). V was clipped by 7 bases and J by 2 bases, with 24 bases between them. Per germline, CDR1 LNHDA and CDR2 SQIVND (reference sequence). The CDR3 contains 17 residues. CDR3 sequence: CASNPLTPGVAPYEQYF. CDR3 coding DNA: TGTGCCAGTAATCCCCTAACCCCGGGGGTCGCCCCCTACGAGCAGTACTTC.

This clonotype has ten or more counts. This chain uses TRBV24-1 with TRBJ2-7, with D possibly called TRBD1 or TRBD2 (5 bases each). V was pared by 9 bases and J by 2 bases, with 16 bases between. The germline CDR1 and CDR2 sequences are KGHDR and SFDVKD. The CDR3 spans 14 residues. The CDR3 DNA sequence: TGTGCCACCCAACGCGCTGGGGGAACCTACGAGCAGTACTTC. Amino acid sequence: CATQRAGGTYEQYF.

This clonotype came up many times. The J gene is TRBJ2-3, the V gene TRBV10-3; the D call may be TRBD1 or TRBD2 (5 bases each). Germline V lookup: CDR1 ENHRY, CDR2 SYGVKD. The CDR3 totals 12 residues. V lost 6 bases and J 1 base, leaving 5 bases between the germline ends. CDR3 sequence (DNA): TGTGCCATCAGGGGGGGCACAGATACGCAGTATTTT. It specifies CAIRGGTDTQYF.

This clonotype was counted many times. The V gene is TRBV12-5, the J gene TRBJ2-6; D might be TRBD1 or TRBD2, each matching 5 bases. V was clipped by 5 bases and J by 4 bases, with 12 bases between them. This CDR3 has 15 residues. Germline loops: CDR1 LGHNT, CDR2 FRNRAP. The CDR3 region has the DNA TGTGCTAGTGGTGAGGGGAACCCGGGGGCCAACGTCCTGACTTTC. Its protein product is CASGEGNPGANVLTF.

The DNA of the CDR3 is TGCGCCAGCAGCCAAGTTTCACTAGCGGGCCATAACTACGAGCAGTACTTC. Translated: CASSQVSLAGHNYEQYF. The V call is TRBV4-1, the J call TRBJ2-7; 9 positions match TRBD2. V shed 1 base and J 3 bases; nucleotides not matched to a gene: 10. The CDR3 has 17 amino acids. Germline CDR1 MGHRA, CDR2 YSYEKL.